The present entry profiles one T cell receptor (beta chain) with its context. This record comes from a study of blood T cell repertoires in COVID-19. This CDR3 has 14 amino acids. CDR1 LNHNV and CDR2 YYDKDF come from the germline V gene (reference sequence). The V end lost 0 bases, the J end lost 4 bases, and 7 bases lay between the germline ends. The Seattle patients, enrolled during active infection, were followed longitudinally. Sequenced by immunoSEQ multiplex PCR; TCRdb stores in-frame clones only, minus some. The sample lists 150,000 or so clones; 85% to 90% were seen once. The sequenced sample was peripheral blood. The gene calls are TRBV15 and TRBJ1-5; D is unresolved. The TCR comes from a man younger than 35 with COVID-19, enrolled during active disease. The CDR3 sequence is CATSRDSGNQPQHF. The CDR3 nucleotides are TGTGCCACCAGCAGAGATAGCGGGAATCAGCCCCAGCATTTT.